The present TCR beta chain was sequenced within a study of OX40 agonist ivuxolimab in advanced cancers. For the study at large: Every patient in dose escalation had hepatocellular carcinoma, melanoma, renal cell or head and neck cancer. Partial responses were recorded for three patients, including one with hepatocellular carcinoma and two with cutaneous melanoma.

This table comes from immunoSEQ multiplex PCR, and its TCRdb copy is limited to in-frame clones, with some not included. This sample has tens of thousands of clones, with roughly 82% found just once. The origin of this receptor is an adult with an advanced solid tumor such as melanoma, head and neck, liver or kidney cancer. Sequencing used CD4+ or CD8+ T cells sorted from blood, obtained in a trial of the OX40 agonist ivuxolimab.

The CDR3 is CASSMLGTSGRARETQYF. The CDR3 DNA sequence: TGTGCCAGTAGTATGTTGGGGACTAGCGGGAGGGCGCGAGAGACCCAGTACTTC. This rearrangement joins TRBV19 to TRBJ2-5; 16 bases map to TRBD2. The V gene's germline CDR1 is LNHDA and CDR2 SQIVND (reference sequence). The trim removed 3 bases at V and 4 bases at J, leaving 8 bases unmatched. The CDR3 loop spans 18 amino acids.